The 10 T cell receptor beta chains reported below all come from one sample, sequenced in a study of CD8+CD57+ T cells in acquired aplastic anemia. Genomic DNA, the template, was used for profiling of the TCR beta VDJ and CDR3. TCRdb independently ran MiXCR on the reads; one entry per CDR3 protein. Of roughly 100,000 distinct CDR3 sequences listed, around two thirds were seen once; the top ten hold 65%. CD8+CD57+ cell expansion had been shown by flow cytometry in patients chosen for sequencing. The sample was sorted CD4+, CD8+, or CD8+CD57+ T cells (not recorded which) from PBMCs. All receptors derive from a human donor with aplastic anemia.

The chain has TRBV4-2 and TRBJ1-1, with a tentative D call TRBD1 (6 bases). Germline CDR1 reads LGHNA; CDR2 reads YNFKEQ. Trimming left V 0 bases short and J 7 bases short, with 18 bases between. The CDR3 contains 16 residues. The CDR3 DNA is TGTGCCAGCAGCCAAGATACGGCCGCTCGGACAGTTGAAGCTTTCTTT. Its protein product is CASSQDTAARTVEAFF.

This chain uses TRBV7-9 with TRBJ1-2; D is unresolved. Between the trimmed V and J ends, which lost 2 bases and 2 bases, there was a span of 6 bases. Germline V CDR1 and CDR2: SEHNR, FQNEAQ (reference sequence). The CDR3 runs to 13 residues. The CDR3 loop is CASSLSVNYGYTF. For the CDR3, the DNA is TGTGCCAGCAGCTTATCCGTAAACTATGGCTACACCTTC.

The rearrangement joins TRBV24-1 to TRBJ2-3, with 7 bases identical to TRBD2. V lost 1 base to trimming and J lost 1 base; unmatched junction nucleotides: 1. Germline V lookup: CDR1 KGHDR, CDR2 SFDVKD. The CDR3 is 15 amino acids. In DNA, the CDR3 is TGTGCCACCAGTGATTTCGCGGGGGGCACAGATACGCAGTATTTT. Protein product: CATSDFAGGTDTQYF.

V is TRBV9 and J is TRBJ1-6; D gene ambiguous. The germline gives CDR1 SGDLS, CDR2 YYNGEE. This CDR3 spans 9 amino acids. Trimming pared 7 bases from V and 10 bases from J, leaving 3 bases between. CDR3 residues: CASGSPLHF. The DNA for the CDR3 is TGTGCCAGCGGCTCACCCCTCCACTTT.

V usage is TRBV29-1 and J usage is TRBJ2-7; D gene unclear. Trimming removed 4 bases at V and 9 bases at J, with 13 bases between. This CDR3 is built from 11 residues. Germline V gives CDR1 SQVTM, CDR2 ANQGSEA. CDR3 loop: CSVGTAVWQYF. DNA of the CDR3: TGCAGCGTTGGCACGGCAGTCTGGCAGTACTTC.

The chain is built from TRBV19 and TRBJ2-5; D uncertain. The CDR3 is 12 amino acids. Trimming stripped 10 bases from V and 5 bases from J, with 14 bases between. Germline assignment: CDR1 LNHDA and CDR2 SQIVND (reference sequence). CDR3 sequence: CATASLGETQYF. The DNA for the CDR3 is TGTGCCACCGCCTCCTTAGGGGAGACCCAGTACTTC.

The J gene is TRBJ2-5, the V gene TRBV5-1; the match to TRBD1 covers 7 bases. V lost 4 bases to trimming and J lost 5 bases; unmatched junction nucleotides: 8. The CDR3 contains 14 residues. Germline V CDR1 and CDR2: SGHRS, YFSETQ. CDR3 region: CASSVDRASETQYF. In nucleotides, the CDR3 is TGCGCCAGCAGCGTTGACAGGGCGAGTGAGACCCAGTACTTC.

DNA for the CDR3: TGCAGTGCTACGGGACAGAGGAACTACGAGCAGTACTTC. It codes for CSATGQRNYEQYF. This sequence joins TRBV20-1 and TRBJ2-7; 7 nucleotides match TRBD1. CDR3 length: 13 residues. Germline V gives CDR1 DFQATT, CDR2 SNEGSKA (reference sequence). The V gene end was trimmed by 4 bases and the J gene end by 3 bases; junction bases not matched to a gene: 6.

This clonotype was found once. A much larger clone is a single base away; this may be a read error. This chain uses TRBV13 with TRBJ1-2, with 8 bases that match TRBD1. This CDR3 spans 16 amino acids. The V and J ends lost 5 bases and 5 bases, in that order; junction bases with no gene match: 13. Germline V CDR1 and CDR2: PRHDT, FYEKMQ (reference sequence). CDR3 protein: CASSPETGANDYGYTF. The CDR3 DNA reads as TGTGCCAGCAGCCCCGAGACAGGGGCGAATGATTATGGCTACACCTTC.

CDR3 DNA sequence: TGCAGTGCTAGAGATGTTCGTTCAGGGGGACAGCCCCAGCATTTT. This encodes CSARDVRSGGQPQHF. The rearrangement uses TRBV20-1 and TRBJ1-5; 7 positions agree with TRBD1. Germline CDR1 and CDR2: DFQATT and SNEGSKA (reference sequence). V trimming: 0 bases; J trimming: 7 bases; junction bases outside the gene matches: 9. The CDR3 consists of 15 residues.